This TCR beta chain is from a study of low-dose radiotherapy and immunotherapy resistance in tumors. For the study at large: Every two weeks patients got nivolumab 240 mg flat dose, plus ipilimumab 1 mg/kg every six weeks, intravenously. Intravenous cyclophosphamide 200 mg/m2 was given every two weeks, one day before radiation and immunotherapy.

TRAV and TRBV primers primed cDNA for both TCRalpha and TCRbeta. With a constant-region primer and a V-primer adapter, TCRs were subjected to 20 to 25 PCR cycles of amplification. The mRNA that was isolated underwent amplification by in vitro transcription. Via MiXCR, TCRdb re-called the reads, giving one row per CDR3 protein. The table has under 95,000 distinct CDR3 sequences, over 15% seen once. This clonotype was detected ten times or more. The CDR3 is 17 amino acids. CDR1 DFQATT and CDR2 SNEGSKA come from the germline V gene (reference sequence). Losses at the gene ends were 3 bases for V and 2 bases for J; bases not matched to a gene: 13. Time point denoted: before trial treatment. Low-dose radiotherapy, low-dose cyclophosphamide, aspirin, ipilimumab and nivolumab were all given to the donors.

The origin of this receptor is a male donor with prostate cancer. The chain combines TRBV20-1 with TRBJ2-3; TRBD2 agrees at 8 bases. The sample in question was PBMCs, obtained before treatment. The CDR3 DNA sequence: TGCAGTGCTAGGGTTCGTGTGGGCGGGGGGATCACAGATACGCAGTATTTT. This encodes CSARVRVGGGITDTQYF.